This T cell receptor beta chain was identified during a study of cytomegalovirus exposure and HLA in healthy donors. Findings and limits, study-wide: Among the most significant clusters, several appeared linked to common viral pathogens in a later analysis. Later analysis showed most CMV-associated TCR beta chains appearing HLA-restricted.

V lost 5 bases and J lost 7; bases outside the gene matches: 6. The CDR3 length is 14 residues. Germline values: CDR1 LNHDA, CDR2 SQIVND (reference sequence). On this clone: Its antigen is undetermined.

The PCR was carried out with 60 Vbeta primers and 13 Jbeta primers. Sequencing was performed with immunoSEQ multiplex PCR; in TCRdb, only in-frame clones are kept and a portion is missing. This table holds over 200,000 clones, about 81% found once. This sequence was found in a woman aged 40-49 years in good health and CMV-seropositive. The sample comprised PBMCs. V gene TRBV19 combines with J gene TRBJ1-2; the match to TRBD1 covers 11 bases. This CDR3 is CASSSGQGAIGYTF. CDR3 DNA: TGTGCCAGTAGTTCCGGACAGGGGGCAATTGGCTACACCTTC.